This T cell receptor beta chain was sequenced for a study of blood T cell repertoires in COVID-19. Study at large: Samples representing acute and convalescent COVID-19 were sourced from the United States, Italy and Spain. From T cells, B-cell-depleted T cells, or PBMCs came the material, which was cDNA or gDNA.

Methods used by the authors: Scientists estimated how many nucleated cells there were by amplifying reference gene primers. Clones were sequenced by immunoSEQ multiplex PCR, and TCRdb holds only the in-frame ones, with some missing. Clonal size and the V and J genes are those of that table, whereas D and trimming came from the DNA. The data contain about 130,000 clones, about 80% of them singletons. With V trimmed by 4 bases and J by 5 bases, 11 bases remained unmatched. The germline V gene has CDR1 SGHRS and CDR2 YFSETQ. The CDR3 is made up of 15 amino acids. The genes are TRBV5-1 and TRBJ1-2, with 7 bases fitting TRBD1. Sequences were obtained from peripheral blood. The sequence derives from a woman aged 45-65 years with acute or convalescent COVID-19. CDR3: CASSPSPGQSYGYTF. In DNA form, the CDR3 reads TGCGCCAGCAGCCCTTCCCCGGGACAGTCTTATGGCTACACCTTC.